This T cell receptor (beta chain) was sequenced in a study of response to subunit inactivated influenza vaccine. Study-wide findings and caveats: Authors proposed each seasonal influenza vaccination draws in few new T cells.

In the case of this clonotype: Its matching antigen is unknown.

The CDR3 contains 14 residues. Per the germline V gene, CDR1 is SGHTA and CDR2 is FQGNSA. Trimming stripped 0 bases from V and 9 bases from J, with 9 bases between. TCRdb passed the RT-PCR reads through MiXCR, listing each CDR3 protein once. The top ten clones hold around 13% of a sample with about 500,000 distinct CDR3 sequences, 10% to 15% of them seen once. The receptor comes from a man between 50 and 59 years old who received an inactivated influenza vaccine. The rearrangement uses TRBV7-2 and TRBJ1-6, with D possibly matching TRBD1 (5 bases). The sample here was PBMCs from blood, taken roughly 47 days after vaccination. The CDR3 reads CASSLARQGSPLHF. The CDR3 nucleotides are TGTGCCAGCAGCTTAGCGCGTCAGGGTTCACCCCTCCACTTT.